This entry is about one T cell receptor beta chain. Its antigen is not identified. This specimen comes from a study of T-cell memory formation after mild COVID-19. Regarding the study as a whole: Pre-infection memory already had some responding clones, implying cross-reactive memory joined. CD8+ contracting clones occupied EMRA, while CD4+ ones occupied mainly CM and EM. Clones that shrank (day 15 to 85) were balanced CD4/CD8, whereas later expanders leaned CD4+.

The germline CDR1 and CDR2 sequences are SGHTA and FQGNSA. The CDR3 covers 11 residues. V lost 5 bases, J lost 7 bases, and 8 bases lay in between. TCRdb re-derived calls from the 5' RACE reads in MiXCR, one entry per CDR3 protein. The sample lists 400,000 to 550,000 distinct CDR3 sequences; roughly 25% were seen once. The gene calls are TRBV7-2 and TRBJ1-1; D is ambiguous. The source of this sequence is an adult woman who had mild COVID-19 (a few samples of this study predate the infection). Cell type and time point are not known. The source material was PBMCs or a T cell subset sorted from them (not recorded which). CDR3 sequence reads: CASSPMGEAFF. In DNA, the CDR3 is TGTGCCAGCAGCCCGATGGGTGAAGCTTTCTTT. Full variable domain (remainder filled in from reference TRBV7-2 and TRBJ1-1): GAGVSQSPSNKVTEKGKDVELRCDPISGHTALYWYRQSLGQGLEFLIYFQGNSAPDKSGLPSDRFSAERTGGSVSTLTIQRTQQEDSAVYLCASSPMGEAFFGQGTRLTVV.